The sequence of this TCR beta chain was determined in a study of identical twins. CDR3 size: 14 residues. CDR1 GTSNPN and CDR2 SVGIG come from the germline V gene (reference sequence). V was cut by 0 bases and J by 8 bases, with 13 bases left in between. Whole-study findings and limits: Cross-sectional statistics, not tracking of the same donors, supported the conclusions. Out-of-frame sharing of TCR alpha in monozygotic twins was underestimated by models. The authors noted that invariant MAIT and iNKT cells could partly confound zero-insertion analyses.

Of note for this clonotype: Its specificity is unknown.

TCRdb ran MiXCR on the 5' RACE reads and lists one entry per CDR3 protein. The sample has 200,000 to 250,000 distinct CDR3 sequences; 7.5% are singletons. The data also belong to a second study, concerning yellow fever vaccine responses in identical twins.

The TCR originated in a woman aged 18 to 35 in good health. V usage is TRBV30 and J usage is TRBJ1-4; D is ambiguous. Sequencing input: memory (CD45RO+) T cells sorted from blood. In DNA, the CDR3 is TGTGCCTGGAGTGTGGCTGGGGAGGGAGAAAAACTGTTTTTT. Residues: CAWSVAGEGEKLFF.